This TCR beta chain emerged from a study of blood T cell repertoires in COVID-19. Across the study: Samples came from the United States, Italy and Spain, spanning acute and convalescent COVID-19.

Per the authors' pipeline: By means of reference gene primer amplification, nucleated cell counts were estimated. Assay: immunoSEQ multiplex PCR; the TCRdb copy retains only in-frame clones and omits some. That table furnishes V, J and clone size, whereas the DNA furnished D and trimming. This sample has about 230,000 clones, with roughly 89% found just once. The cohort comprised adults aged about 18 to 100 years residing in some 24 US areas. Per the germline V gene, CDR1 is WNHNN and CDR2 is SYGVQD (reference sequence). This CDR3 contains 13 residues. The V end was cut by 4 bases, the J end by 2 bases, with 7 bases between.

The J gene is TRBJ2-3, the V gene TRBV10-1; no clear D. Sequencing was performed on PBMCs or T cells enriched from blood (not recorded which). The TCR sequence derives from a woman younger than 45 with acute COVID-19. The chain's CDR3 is CASSGLPTDTQYF. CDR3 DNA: TGCGCCAGCAGTGGTCTCCCCACAGATACGCAGTATTTT.